Listed here are 21 T cell receptor beta chains from one sample, sequenced in a study of cytomegalovirus exposure and HLA in healthy donors. With 60 Vbeta and 13 Jbeta primers, the PCR was carried out. The assay was immunoSEQ multiplex PCR, and TCRdb's table has in-frame clones only and misses some. The table includes about 59,000 clones, 80% to 90% detected once. Sequencing was performed on PBMCs. Receptors were obtained from a man in his thirties or forties in good health and CMV-seropositive.

The chain couples TRBV6-6 to TRBJ1-1; perhaps TRBD1 as D (6 bases). Trimming left V 8 bases short and J 0 bases short, with 13 bases between. The length of the CDR3 is 14 residues. CDR1 is MNHNY and CDR2 is SVGAGI in the germline V gene (reference sequence). This CDR3 is CASRRDTMNTEAFF. CDR3 DNA sequence: TGTGCCAGCCGCAGGGACACTATGAACACTGAAGCTTTCTTT.

This chain connects TRBV6-1 to TRBJ1-2, with no clear D. Germline V gives CDR1 MNHNS, CDR2 SASEGT. Trimming removed 6 bases from V and 7 bases from J, with 18 bases in between. The CDR3 sequence is 14 residues long. This CDR3 is CASRGRGRVGGYTF. The DNA for the CDR3 is TGTGCCAGCAGGGGTCGGGGAAGGGTGGGTGGCTACACCTTC.

This rearrangement joins TRBV5-1 to TRBJ1-2; D remains ambiguous. Trimming took off 7 bases at V and 4 bases at J, with 17 bases between the two ends. The CDR3 length is 14 residues. Germline CDR1 and CDR2: SGHRS and YFSETQ. This CDR3 is CASAQISGSYGYTF. Written as DNA, the CDR3 is TGCGCCAGCGCCCAGATCTCGGGGAGCTATGGCTACACCTTC. Using reference TRBV5-1 and TRBJ1-2 for the parts outside the CDR3, the full variable domain is KAGVTQTPRYLIKTRGQQVTLSCSPISGHRSVSWYQQTPGQGLQFLFEYFSETQRNKGNFPGRFSGRQFSNSRSEMNVSTLELGDSALYLCASAQISGSYGYTFGSGTRLTVV.

Points on this clone: This CDR3 is also generated by other DNA sequences in the sample. J is TRBJ1-2 and V is TRBV6-1; tentative D call: TRBD1 (5 bases). The CDR3 runs to 13 residues. V lost 10 bases, J lost 5 bases, and 17 bases lay in between. CDR1 MNHNS and CDR2 SASEGT come from the germline V gene. CDR3 nucleotides: TGTGCCATCTTGACAGCTCCCCCTTATGGCTACACCTTC. Residues: CAILTAPPYGYTF.

The chain is built from TRBV30 and TRBJ1-4; unclear D gene. V lost 0 bases to trimming and J lost 5 bases, with 7 bases between them. Germline V gene data show CDR1 as GTSNPN and CDR2 as SVGIG (reference sequence). The CDR3 length is 13 residues. The CDR3: CAWSVLENEKLFF. As DNA, the CDR3 is TGTGCCTGGAGTGTACTTGAGAATGAAAAACTGTTTTTT.

The V call is TRBV9, the J call TRBJ2-1, with D perhaps TRBD1 (6 bases). Germline V gene lookup returns CDR1 SGDLS and CDR2 YYNGEE. Trimming took 0 bases from V and 3 from J, leaving 10 bases between them. The CDR3 totals 15 residues. CDR3 loop: CASSVGRDNYNEQFF. The CDR3 nucleotides read TGTGCCAGCAGCGTAGGACGGGACAACTACAATGAGCAGTTCTTC.

This chain uses TRBV5-1 with TRBJ1-6, with D maybe TRBD1 (6 bases). Trimming took off 2 bases at V and 7 bases at J, with 13 bases between the two ends. Germline V gives CDR1 SGHRS, CDR2 YFSETQ. This CDR3 region has 15 residues. CDR3 residues: CASSFSRDINSPLHF. The DNA for the CDR3 is TGCGCCAGCAGCTTTAGCAGGGACATCAATTCACCCCTCCACTTT.

The CDR3 DNA reads as TGTGCCAGTAGTATCGGGCGGGCTAACTATGGCTACACCTTC. Protein: CASSIGRANYGYTF. The chain employs TRBV19 and TRBJ1-2, with unresolved D. CDR1 and CDR2 from the germline V gene are LNHDA and SQIVND (reference sequence). V lost 3 bases, J lost 0 bases, and 8 bases lay in between. CDR3 size: 14 residues.

With regard to this clone: The same CDR3 also results from other DNA sequences found in this sample. In DNA form, the CDR3 reads TGCGCCAGCAGCTACGTTCGGCTGGCGGGGAACTTACAAGAGACCCAGTACTTC. Its translation: CASSYVRLAGNLQETQYF. The chain combines TRBV4-1 with TRBJ2-5; a weak D match, TRBD2 (6 bases). Germline V CDR1 and CDR2: MGHRA, YSYEKL. The V gene lost 5 bases and the J gene lost 2 bases, with 24 bases spanning the gap. The CDR3 is 18 amino acids.

The J gene is TRBJ1-1, the V gene TRBV18; D unresolved. Trimming took off 4 bases at V and 4 bases at J, with 7 bases between the two ends. CDR3 length: 12 residues. Germline V gene sequence: CDR1 KGHSH, CDR2 LQKENI. The CDR3 sequence is CASSLSLTEAFF. For the CDR3, the DNA is TGTGCCAGCTCACTTAGTCTCACTGAAGCTTTCTTT.

This chain joins TRBV7-2 and TRBJ2-4, with D possibly being TRBD1 (6 bases). Per the germline V gene, CDR1 is SGHTA and CDR2 is FQGNSA. This CDR3 spans 17 amino acids. The V end lost 1 base, the J end lost 3 bases, and 16 bases lay between the germline ends. In nucleotides, the CDR3 is TGTGCCAGCAGCTTAGTTAAGTTCAGGGGTAGCAAAAACATTCAGTACTTC. This encodes CASSLVKFRGSKNIQYF.

This CDR3 reads CASTPRRGRAQNEQYF. The CDR3 DNA sequence: TGTGCCAGCACCCCCAGGCGAGGGAGGGCCCAGAACGAGCAGTACTTC. The chain is built from TRBV28 and TRBJ2-7; TRBD2 aligns across 7 bases. The CDR3 is 16 residues long. V was clipped by 7 bases and J by 5 bases; unmatched bases: 17. Per the germline V gene, CDR1 is MDHEN and CDR2 is SYDVKM. The full variable domain, in which reference TRBV28 and TRBJ2-7 provide the parts outside the CDR3, is DVKVTQSSRYLVKRTGEKVFLECVQDMDHENMFWYRQDPGLGLRLIYFSYDVKMKEKGDIPEGYSVSREKKERFSLILESASTNQTSMYLCASTPRRGRAQNEQYFGPGTRLTVT.

This chain joins TRBV10-2 and TRBJ1-5, with a tentative D call TRBD1 (5 bases). Looked up from germline, CDR1 is WSHSY and CDR2 is SAAADI. V was shortened by 0 bases and J by 6 bases, with 6 bases between the two germline ends. CDR3 length: 13 amino acids. In DNA, the CDR3 is TGCGCCAGCAGTGAGTCACAGGCTCAGCCCCAGCATTTT. Translation gives CASSESQAQPQHF.

This chain uses TRBV11-2 with TRBJ2-5, with D perhaps matching TRBD2 (6 bases). CDR1 and CDR2 from the germline V gene are SGHAT and FQNNGV. This CDR3 spans 15 amino acids. Trimming shortened V by 3 bases and J by 2 bases, and 13 bases separated the two germline ends. The CDR3 region has the DNA TGTGCCAGCAGCTTTTTTGCGACTAGGCAAGAGACCCAGTACTTC. This sequence encodes CASSFFATRQETQYF.

This clone was recorded only once. The chain combines TRBV5-1 with TRBJ1-2, with TRBD1 matching 9 bases. The germline CDR1 and CDR2 sequences are SGHRS and YFSETQ. Trimming cost V 2 bases and J 4 bases; bases outside gene matches: 3. This CDR3 has 14 residues. The CDR3, as DNA: TGCGCCAGCAGCTTCACAGGGGGCAGCTATGGCTACACCTTC. Translation: CASSFTGGSYGYTF. Combining the CDR3 with reference TRBV5-1 and TRBJ1-2 gives the whole variable domain KAGVTQTPRYLIKTRGQQVTLSCSPISGHRSVSWYQQTPGQGLQFLFEYFSETQRNKGNFPGRFSGRQFSNSRSEMNVSTLELGDSALYLCASSFTGGSYGYTFGSGTRLTVV.

The V call is TRBV4-2, the J call TRBJ2-2; D is unresolved. CDR1 is LGHNA, CDR2 YNFKEQ, per germline. The CDR3 sequence is 12 residues long. Trimming took off 4 bases at V and 5 bases at J, with 5 bases between the two ends. CDR3: CASSPFTGELFF. Here the CDR3 DNA reads TGTGCCAGCAGCCCCTTTACCGGGGAGCTGTTTTTT.

J is TRBJ1-1 and V is TRBV2; 7 bases are a match to TRBD1. Germline trimming cut 5 bases from V and 0 bases from J; bases unmatched to any gene: 3. In germline, CDR1 is SNHLY, CDR2 FYNNEI. The CDR3 has 14 residues. CDR3 bases: TGTGCCAGCAGTTCGGGACAGTTGAACACTGAAGCTTTCTTT. It encodes CASSSGQLNTEAFF.

The chain has TRBV19 and TRBJ1-5; 7 bases are a match to TRBD1. J was trimmed by 1 base and V by 6 bases; bases with no gene match: 9. Germline-derived CDR1 and CDR2 are LNHDA and SQIVND (reference sequence). The CDR3 runs 16 residues. The CDR3 DNA reads TGTGCCAGTAGAGGCCCGACAGGGTCGAGCAATCAGCCCCAGCATTTT. It encodes CASRGPTGSSNQPQHF.

The chain carries TRBV30 and TRBJ1-1, with 10 nucleotides matching TRBD1. The germline V gene encodes CDR1 GTSNPN and CDR2 SVGIG (reference sequence). Trimming cost V 4 bases and J 5 bases; bases outside gene matches: 4. The length of the CDR3 is 13 residues. The CDR3 nucleotides are TGTGCCTGGACCGCGGACAGGGGGACTGAAGCTTTCTTT. It specifies CAWTADRGTEAFF.

In DNA, the CDR3 is TGTGCCTGGACGCCCCCAGTAATCGGGACCTACGAGCAGTACTTC. Its translation: CAWTPPVIGTYEQYF. The gene calls are TRBV30 and TRBJ2-7, with TRBD2 as a possible D gene (5 bases). This CDR3 spans 15 amino acids. The V end was cut by 4 bases, the J end by 2 bases, with 18 bases between. Per the germline V gene, CDR1 is GTSNPN and CDR2 is SVGIG (reference sequence).

The chain joins TRBV19 to TRBJ1-1, with D maybe TRBD1 (5 bases). Trimming took off 5 bases at V and 3 bases at J, with 13 bases between the two ends. The CDR3 covers 14 residues. The V gene's germline CDR1 is LNHDA and CDR2 SQIVND (reference sequence). The CDR3 protein is CASSASGAYTEAFF. For the CDR3, the DNA is TGTGCCAGTAGTGCCAGTGGGGCATACACTGAAGCTTTCTTT.